This is a list of T cell receptor beta chains from one sample in a study of brain metastases from non-small cell lung cancer. Produced via immunoSEQ multiplex PCR; TCRdb's table is partial and in-frame only. The data hold 1,500 to 2,000 clones, with approximately 91% observed a single time. Sequenced input: tissue from a brain metastasis. The receptors were sampled from a donor at least 40 years old with non-small cell lung cancer. Each CDR3 is given with its conserved first and last residue. Each record gives: J gene, clone size, V gene, D gene, CDR3 length, CDR3 DNA, CDR3 protein. A D gene is named only where the DNA matches it firmly. Clone size is shown for a subset of rows, as once, few, many or a class of expanded clone.

j_call: TRBJ1-1
clone_size: NA
v_call: TRBV7-9
d_call: TRBD1
cdr3_length: 15
cdr3_nt: TGTGCCAGCAGCTTCCGGACAGGATCGAACACTGAAGCTTTCTTT
cdr3_aa: CASSFRTGSNTEAFF

j_call: TRBJ2-1
clone_size: NA
v_call: TRBV24-1
d_call: TRBD1
cdr3_length: 16
cdr3_nt: TGTGCCACCAGTGACCAGGACAGGGGAGCCTACAATGAGCAGTTCTTC
cdr3_aa: CATSDQDRGAYNEQFF

j_call: TRBJ2-1
clone_size: NA
v_call: TRBV15
d_call: NA
cdr3_length: 17
cdr3_nt: TGTGCCACCAGCAGAGAGCTTCCCGGACAGTCGTACAATGAGCAGTTCTTC
cdr3_aa: CATSRELPGQSYNEQFF

j_call: TRBJ1-1
clone_size: NA
v_call: TRBV6-5
d_call: TRBD1
cdr3_length: 13
cdr3_nt: TGTGCCAGCAGTTTCCGGGACAGGGGGGAAGCTTTCTTT
cdr3_aa: CASSFRDRGEAFF

j_call: TRBJ2-5
clone_size: NA
v_call: TRBV5-4
d_call: TRBD2
cdr3_length: 15
cdr3_nt: TGTGCCAGCAGCGCCAAGCGGGGGGGCGGAGAGACCCAGTACTTC
cdr3_aa: CASSAKRGGGETQYF

j_call: TRBJ1-2
clone_size: NA
v_call: TRBV5-6
d_call: NA
cdr3_length: 13
cdr3_nt: TGTGCCAGCAGCTTGGACGGTAACTATGGCTACACCTTC
cdr3_aa: CASSLDGNYGYTF

j_call: TRBJ1-1
clone_size: NA
v_call: TRBV7-6
d_call: NA
cdr3_length: 15
cdr3_nt: TGTGCCAGCAGCGGCGGGACCGGTGGCTATGCTGAAGCTTTCTTT
cdr3_aa: CASSGGTGGYAEAFF

j_call: TRBJ1-6
clone_size: once
v_call: TRBV9
d_call: NA
cdr3_length: 17
cdr3_nt: TGTGCCAGCTCCGCCGGAGGGAACACACTGGGAATTTCACCCCTCCACTTT
cdr3_aa: CASSAGGNTLGISPLHF

j_call: TRBJ2-3
clone_size: NA
v_call: TRBV6-1
d_call: TRBD1
cdr3_length: 15
cdr3_nt: TGTGCCAGCAGTGAACAGACAGGGGGGTCAGATACGCAGTATTTT
cdr3_aa: CASSEQTGGSDTQYF

j_call: TRBJ2-3
clone_size: large
v_call: TRBV5-4
d_call: TRBD1
cdr3_length: 14
cdr3_nt: TGTGCCAGCTGCCGGGACAGAGAGGCGGATACGCAGTATTTT
cdr3_aa: CASCRDREADTQYF

j_call: TRBJ1-1
clone_size: NA
v_call: TRBV6-5
d_call: NA
cdr3_length: 13
cdr3_nt: TGTGCCAGCAGTCCTTTAAACCCCGCTGAAGCTTTCTTT
cdr3_aa: CASSPLNPAEAFF

j_call: TRBJ1-5
clone_size: NA
v_call: TRBV2
d_call: NA
cdr3_length: 14
cdr3_nt: TGTGCCAGCAGTGAGCGGCAGGGCGATCAGCCCCAGCATTTT
cdr3_aa: CASSERQGDQPQHF

j_call: TRBJ2-5
clone_size: NA
v_call: TRBV2
d_call: NA
cdr3_length: 13
cdr3_nt: TGTGCCCTAGAGATGGGGGAGAGAGAGACCCAGTACTTC
cdr3_aa: CALEMGERETQYF

j_call: TRBJ1-5
clone_size: NA
v_call: TRBV19
d_call: NA
cdr3_length: 16
cdr3_nt: TGTGCCAGTAGTATAGGGGGCCACGTCCTCAATCAGCCCCAGCATTTT
cdr3_aa: CASSIGGHVLNQPQHF

j_call: TRBJ2-4
clone_size: NA
v_call: TRBV9
d_call: NA
cdr3_length: 15
cdr3_nt: TGTGCCAGCAGCCCTCAAGCAATCACTGAAAACATTCAGTACTTC
cdr3_aa: CASSPQAITENIQYF

j_call: TRBJ2-1
clone_size: NA
v_call: TRBV6-2/TRBV6-3
d_call: TRBD2
cdr3_length: 14
cdr3_nt: TGTGCCAGCAGCCGCGGGGGGTCTTACAATGAGCAGTTCTTC
cdr3_aa: CASSRGGSYNEQFF

j_call: TRBJ2-3
clone_size: NA
v_call: TRBV14
d_call: NA
cdr3_length: 12
cdr3_nt: TGTGCCAGCAGCCAAGTTAAAAATACGCAGTATTTT
cdr3_aa: CASSQVKNTQYF

j_call: TRBJ2-3
clone_size: NA
v_call: TRBV3-1/TRBV3-2
d_call: NA
cdr3_length: 13
cdr3_nt: TGTGCCAGCAGCCAAGGGACTGGTGATACGCAGTATTTT
cdr3_aa: CASSQGTGDTQYF

j_call: TRBJ1-2
clone_size: NA
v_call: TRBV6-6
d_call: TRBD1
cdr3_length: 14
cdr3_nt: TGTGCCAGCAACAGGGACAGTCCCAACTATGGCTACACCTTC
cdr3_aa: CASNRDSPNYGYTF

j_call: TRBJ2-7
clone_size: NA
v_call: TRBV12-5
d_call: NA
cdr3_length: 12
cdr3_nt: TGTGCTAGTGGTTTGGATTTCTACGAGCAGTACTTC
cdr3_aa: CASGLDFYEQYF

j_call: TRBJ2-5
clone_size: NA
v_call: TRBV4-1
d_call: NA
cdr3_length: 15
cdr3_nt: TGCGCCAGCAGCTCATACACCGCAGTCCGAGAGACCCAGTACTTC
cdr3_aa: CASSSYTAVRETQYF

j_call: TRBJ2-1
clone_size: NA
v_call: TRBV3-1/TRBV3-2
d_call: TRBD2
cdr3_length: 17
cdr3_nt: TGTGCCAGCAGCCATCAAGGGACTAGCGGCCCATACAATGAGCAGTTCTTC
cdr3_aa: CASSHQGTSGPYNEQFF

j_call: TRBJ2-6
clone_size: NA
v_call: TRBV3-1/TRBV3-2
d_call: NA
cdr3_length: 15
cdr3_nt: TGTGCCAGCGCGAGGGTTAACTCTGGGGCCAACGTCCTGACTTTT
cdr3_aa: CASARVNSGANVLTF

j_call: TRBJ1-1
clone_size: few
v_call: TRBV19
d_call: NA
cdr3_length: 16
cdr3_nt: TGTGCCAGTAGTATCTTGTCCGGAGCCAAGAACACTGAAGCTTTCTTT
cdr3_aa: CASSILSGAKNTEAFF

j_call: TRBJ2-3
clone_size: NA
v_call: TRBV4-1
d_call: NA
cdr3_length: 16
cdr3_nt: TGCGCCAGCAGCTCCCCACCGGGACTGGCTAGAGATACGCAGTATTTT
cdr3_aa: CASSSPPGLARDTQYF

j_call: TRBJ1-5
clone_size: NA
v_call: TRBV10-2
d_call: NA
cdr3_length: 13
cdr3_nt: TGCGCCAGCAGTAGGGATTTCAATCAGCCCCAGCATTTT
cdr3_aa: CASSRDFNQPQHF

j_call: TRBJ1-2
clone_size: NA
v_call: TRBV7-2
d_call: TRBD1
cdr3_length: 16
cdr3_nt: TGTGCCAGCAGCTTAGACCGGACAGGATCTAACTATGGCTACACCTTC
cdr3_aa: CASSLDRTGSNYGYTF

j_call: TRBJ1-1
clone_size: NA
v_call: TRBV12-3/TRBV12-4
d_call: TRBD1
cdr3_length: 13
cdr3_nt: TGTGCCAGCAGGCGGGACAGATTCACTGAAGCTTTCTTT
cdr3_aa: CASRRDRFTEAFF

j_call: TRBJ1-1
clone_size: once
v_call: TRBV29-1
d_call: NA
cdr3_length: 14
cdr3_nt: TGCAGCGTTTACAGGTCGGCATTGAACACTGAAGCTTTCTTT
cdr3_aa: CSVYRSALNTEAFF

j_call: TRBJ1-3
clone_size: NA
v_call: TRBV7-9
d_call: NA
cdr3_length: 13
cdr3_nt: TGTGCCAGCAGCTTAAGAAAAGGAAACACCATATATTTT
cdr3_aa: CASSLRKGNTIYF

j_call: TRBJ2-1
clone_size: NA
v_call: TRBV10-3
d_call: TRBD1
cdr3_length: 15
cdr3_nt: TGTGCCATCAGTCCGACAGGGGGAATGGTCAATGAGCAGTTCTTC
cdr3_aa: CAISPTGGMVNEQFF

j_call: TRBJ2-3
clone_size: NA
v_call: TRBV5-5
d_call: NA
cdr3_length: 16
cdr3_nt: TGTGCCAGCAGCTTGGCGAGTCACTCTAGCACAGATACGCAGTATTTT
cdr3_aa: CASSLASHSSTDTQYF

j_call: TRBJ1-1
clone_size: few
v_call: TRBV10-2
d_call: NA
cdr3_length: 14
cdr3_nt: TGCGCCAGCAAGCTATTGGGGGAGAACACTGAAGCTTTCTTT
cdr3_aa: CASKLLGENTEAFF

j_call: TRBJ2-3
clone_size: NA
v_call: TRBV2
d_call: TRBD1
cdr3_length: 12
cdr3_nt: TGTGCCAGCAGAGACAGGGGAGATACGCAGTATTTT
cdr3_aa: CASRDRGDTQYF

j_call: TRBJ2-6
clone_size: NA
v_call: TRBV21-1
d_call: NA
cdr3_length: 13
cdr3_nt: TGTGCCAGCCAACAGGACTGGGCCAACGTCCTGACTTTC
cdr3_aa: CASQQDWANVLTF

j_call: TRBJ2-2
clone_size: NA
v_call: TRBV6-5
d_call: NA
cdr3_length: 15
cdr3_nt: TGTGCCAGCAGTTTAATGCAGACGAACACCGGGGAGCTGTTTTTT
cdr3_aa: CASSLMQTNTGELFF

j_call: TRBJ2-5
clone_size: NA
v_call: TRBV2
d_call: NA
cdr3_length: 14
cdr3_nt: TGTGCCAGCAGTTACTCAGGGTGGGAAGAGACCCAGTACTTC
cdr3_aa: CASSYSGWEETQYF

j_call: TRBJ2-3
clone_size: once
v_call: TRBV19
d_call: TRBD2
cdr3_length: 16
cdr3_nt: TGTGCCAGCTTGGGACTAGCGGGGGCCAGCACAGATACGCAGTATTTT
cdr3_aa: CASLGLAGASTDTQYF

j_call: TRBJ2-1
clone_size: NA
v_call: TRBV6-5
d_call: TRBD1
cdr3_length: 14
cdr3_nt: TGTGCCAGCACCGTCGGACAGGAGAATGATGAGCAGTTCTTC
cdr3_aa: CASTVGQENDEQFF

j_call: TRBJ1-2
clone_size: NA
v_call: TRBV7-2
d_call: NA
cdr3_length: 14
cdr3_nt: TGTGCCAGCAGCTTGGGGGGAGCTTACTATGGCTACACCTTC
cdr3_aa: CASSLGGAYYGYTF

j_call: TRBJ2-5
clone_size: NA
v_call: TRBV5-4
d_call: TRBD2
cdr3_length: 14
cdr3_nt: TGTGCCAGCAGCTTTTGGGGGGGGCAAGAGACCCAGTACTTC
cdr3_aa: CASSFWGGQETQYF

j_call: TRBJ2-2
clone_size: NA
v_call: TRBV3-1/TRBV3-2
d_call: TRBD2
cdr3_length: 15
cdr3_nt: TGTGCCAGCACTTCAGCGGGGGGGCGAACCGGGGAGCTGTTTTTT
cdr3_aa: CASTSAGGRTGELFF

j_call: TRBJ2-5
clone_size: NA
v_call: TRBV7-6
d_call: NA
cdr3_length: 14
cdr3_nt: TGTGCCAGCAGCCGACTCCCGCTTGGGAAGACCCAGTACTTC
cdr3_aa: CASSRLPLGKTQYF

j_call: TRBJ2-2
clone_size: NA
v_call: TRBV11-3
d_call: NA
cdr3_length: 15
cdr3_nt: TGTGCCAGCAGCTCCGGACAGAGGAGCACCGGGGAGCTGTTTTTT
cdr3_aa: CASSSGQRSTGELFF

j_call: TRBJ2-5
clone_size: NA
v_call: TRBV24-1
d_call: TRBD2
cdr3_length: 17
cdr3_nt: TGTGCCACCAGTGCCGGGACTAGCGGGGGGGTATGGGAGACCCAGTACTTC
cdr3_aa: CATSAGTSGGVWETQYF

j_call: TRBJ2-3
clone_size: NA
v_call: TRBV5-4
d_call: TRBD2
cdr3_length: 13
cdr3_nt: TGTGCCAGCAGCTGGGCGGGGGAAGATACGCAGTATTTT
cdr3_aa: CASSWAGEDTQYF

j_call: TRBJ1-3
clone_size: NA
v_call: TRBV2
d_call: TRBD1
cdr3_length: 14
cdr3_nt: TGTGCCAGCAGCGACCGGGACAGGGCGGACACCATATATTTT
cdr3_aa: CASSDRDRADTIYF